Below, 22 T cell receptor beta chains from the same sample are listed, as sequenced in a study of monozygotic twins with inflammatory bowel disease. TCRdb re-called the 5' RACE reads and shows each CDR3 protein once, DNA omitted. The sample holds under 130,000 distinct CDR3 sequences. Sample: blood. The receptors were gathered from a human donor with ulcerative colitis or Crohn's disease, or a healthy co-twin of an affected twin (not recorded which).

The chain combines TRBV27 with TRBJ2-3; TCRdb names TRBD1, which stays unverified in the absence of DNA. The germline CDR1 and CDR2 sequences are MNHEY and SMNVEV (reference sequence). The CDR3 contains 17 residues. This chain's CDR3 is CASRLVLTATSTDTQYF.

The rearrangement uses TRBV29-1 and TRBJ2-7; TCRdb's D gene call, TRBD1, goes unchecked for lack of DNA. The CDR3 consists of 12 residues. Germline V gene sequence: CDR1 SQVTM, CDR2 ANQGSEA. The CDR3 sequence is CSATGVAYEQYF.

CDR3 sequence: CASQGTGYYEQYF. The rearrangement joins TRBV12-3 or TRBV12-4 to TRBJ2-7; the TRBD1 assignment by TCRdb is unverifiable without DNA. The CDR3 contains 13 residues.

The rearrangement uses TRBV18 and TRBJ2-3. There are 14 residues in the CDR3. CDR1 is KGHSH, CDR2 LQKENI, per germline. CDR3 in amino acids: CASSPDGPTDTQYF.

The chain carries TRBV6-4 and TRBJ2-1. Germline V gene data show CDR1 as MRHNA and CDR2 as SNTAGT. There are 15 residues in the CDR3. CDR3 residues: CASSVVAATYNEQFF.

J is TRBJ1-6 and V is TRBV7-9. This CDR3 spans 13 amino acids. Germline values: CDR1 SEHNR, CDR2 FQNEAQ (reference sequence). CDR3 loop: CASSLILNSPLHF.

This chain uses TRBV11-2 with TRBJ1-1. The CDR3 length is 13 residues. Looked up from germline, CDR1 is SGHAT and CDR2 is FQNNGV. The CDR3: CASSLVLNTEAFF.

The chain has TRBV28 and TRBJ2-6; the TRBD1 assignment by TCRdb is unverifiable without DNA. Germline assignment: CDR1 MDHEN and CDR2 SYDVKM. This CDR3 is 16 amino acids long. The CDR3 sequence is CASSSGTASGANVLTF.

The chain carries TRBV7-2 and TRBJ1-4. Per the germline V gene, CDR1 is SGHTA and CDR2 is FQGNSA. This CDR3 spans 14 amino acids. CDR3 protein: CASSLEGRGGKLFF.

The chain joins TRBV7-9 to TRBJ2-2. This CDR3 is built from 16 residues. The germline V gene encodes CDR1 SEHNR and CDR2 FQNEAQ (reference sequence). Here the CDR3 reads CASSLSGAANTGELFF.

V is TRBV10-3 and J is TRBJ2-2; the D gene TCRdb calls, TRBD2, cannot be checked with no DNA. This CDR3 contains 15 residues. The germline V gene encodes CDR1 ENHRY and CDR2 SYGVKD. CDR3: CAIGRETTNTGELFF.

The chain joins TRBV30 to TRBJ1-3; TCRdb names TRBD1, which stays unverified in the absence of DNA. Germline V gives CDR1 GTSNPN, CDR2 SVGIG (reference sequence). The CDR3 sequence is 14 residues long. CDR3 protein: CAWTRPGAGNTIYF.

J is TRBJ2-1 and V is TRBV5-1; the D call of TRBD2 rests on TCRdb alone, since no DNA is present to check it. CDR3 length: 15 amino acids. CDR1 SGHRS and CDR2 YFSETQ come from the germline V gene. Here the CDR3 reads CASSLELPSNNEQFF. Complete variable domain (other parts from reference TRBV5-1 and TRBJ2-1): KAGVTQTPRYLIKTRGQQVTLSCSPISGHRSVSWYQQTPGQGLQFLFEYFSETQRNKGNFPGRFSGRQFSNSRSEMNVSTLELGDSALYLCASSLELPSNNEQFFGPGTRLTVL.

The chain combines TRBV5-1 with TRBJ2-1; checking the TCRdb D call of TRBD2 is not possible without DNA. Germline V gene data show CDR1 as SGHRS and CDR2 as YFSETQ. The CDR3 has 13 residues. CDR3 in amino acids: CASSLTSIDEQFF.

The J gene is TRBJ1-2, the V gene TRBV30; TCRdb gives TRBD1 as the D gene, but with no DNA this cannot be confirmed. From germline, CDR1 is GTSNPN and CDR2 SVGIG (reference sequence). There are 15 residues in the CDR3. The CDR3 protein is CAWSSSPTGNSGYTF.

The V call is TRBV4-1, the J call TRBJ1-4. This CDR3 contains 16 residues. Germline V gene sequence: CDR1 MGHRA, CDR2 YSYEKL. The CDR3 here is CASSQVWPSTNEKLFF.

The rearrangement joins TRBV20-1 to TRBJ2-3; as DNA is missing, the TRBD1 call by TCRdb cannot be tested. Germline V gene data show CDR1 as DFQATT and CDR2 as SNEGSKA (reference sequence). The CDR3 totals 11 residues. This chain's CDR3 is CSAKPQFTQYF.

V and J are TRBV7-9 and TRBJ2-1; no DNA is available, so the TRBD2 call from TCRdb remains unchecked. The length of the CDR3 is 17 residues. CDR1 is SEHNR and CDR2 is FQNEAQ in the germline V gene (reference sequence). The CDR3 region is CASSLGVGGGSYNEQFF.

The chain is built from TRBV5-1 and TRBJ2-1; TCRdb gives TRBD2 as the D gene, but with no DNA this cannot be confirmed. CDR3 length equals 14 residues. Germline-derived CDR1 and CDR2 are SGHRS and YFSETQ. CDR3 residues: CASSPEGYYNEQFF. Full variable domain (missing parts from reference TRBV5-1 and TRBJ2-1): KAGVTQTPRYLIKTRGQQVTLSCSPISGHRSVSWYQQTPGQGLQFLFEYFSETQRNKGNFPGRFSGRQFSNSRSEMNVSTLELGDSALYLCASSPEGYYNEQFFGPGTRLTVL.

The rearrangement uses TRBV5-1 and TRBJ2-1; TCRdb indicates TRBD1, and absent DNA this call remains unverified. The germline gives CDR1 SGHRS, CDR2 YFSETQ. CDR3 size: 16 residues. The CDR3 protein is CASSLGSLGRALEQFF.

The V and J genes are TRBV20-1 and TRBJ2-1; TCRdb calls TRBD2, which cannot be checked without DNA. CDR1 is DFQATT, CDR2 SNEGSKA, per germline (reference sequence). This CDR3 contains 15 residues. The CDR3 here is CSARDRRTPLLEQFF.

The chain is built from TRBV29-1 and TRBJ1-5; the D call from TCRdb, TRBD1, cannot be confirmed without DNA. This CDR3 has 13 residues. Per germline, CDR1 SQVTM and CDR2 ANQGSEA. CDR3 protein: CSAGSGGNQPQHF. Using reference TRBV29-1 and TRBJ1-5 for the parts outside the CDR3, the full variable domain is SAVISQKPSRDICQRGTSLTIQCQVDSQVTMMFWYRQQPGQSLTLIATANQGSEATYESGFVIDKFPISRPNLTFSTLTVSNMSPEDSSIYLCSAGSGGNQPQHFGDGTRLSIL.